This entry is about one TCR beta chain. Its antigen remains undetermined. No quality values exist for individual bases; no much larger clone is one base distant. This sample was included in a study of response to subunit inactivated influenza vaccine (dated by TCRdb to 2016 to 2019). The study in broad terms: Deep quantitative profiling of the T cell receptor repertoire was used in the study to follow responses to a trivalent subunit inactivated influenza vaccine.

Library method: RT-PCR. TCRdb shows the sequencer as Illumina HiSeq 2500. TCRdb's own reprocessing of the public reads used fastp at Q25 and MiXCR and kept productive beta chains. Entries that share a CDR3 protein sequence are merged under the most common genes and DNA. This sample holds hundreds of thousands of distinct CDR3 sequences; 14% were observed only once. Clones ranked in the top ten supply about 7.6% of the sample. The germline ends are 8 bases apart after V is trimmed by 2 bases and J by 0 bases. For CDR1 and CDR2, the germline V gene lists MGHDK and SYGVNS. The CDR3 measures 15 amino acids from cysteine to phenylalanine. Of the read, only the CDR3 DNA is kept; its 45 bases are in frame from base 1. What the study reported, not specific to this receptor: The authors suggested that each seasonal influenza vaccination may recruit only a limited number of new T cells.

The source is a man aged 50 to 59 who received an inactivated influenza vaccine. Donor details come from another sample of the same person, matched by shared clones. In this chain, TRBV25-1 is recombined with TRBJ2-1; the D gene is unclear. Specimen: PBMCs from blood, collected 14 to 15 days before vaccination. The sequence in DNA is TGTGCCAGCAGTGAAGTCGCAGCCTCCTACAATGAGCAGTTCTTC. It codes for CASSEVAASYNEQFF.